This T cell receptor (beta chain) was profiled in a study of cytomegalovirus exposure and HLA in healthy donors. With 60 Vbeta and 13 Jbeta primers, the PCR was carried out. The repertoire was sequenced with immunoSEQ multiplex PCR; TCRdb's copy has only in-frame clones and lacks some. In the table there are about 140,000 clones, over 70% of which are singletons. The CDR3 is 14 residues long. The V and J ends lost 5 bases and 6 bases respectively, with 17 bases between them. Germline assignment: CDR1 SGHNT and CDR2 YYREEE (reference sequence). This clone was seen only a few times. The sequenced material came from PBMCs. This TCR derives from a male donor in good health and CMV-seronegative. V is TRBV5-4 and J is TRBJ1-1, with no clear D. CDR3 sequence: CASRQTAGSAEAFF. The CDR3 DNA reads TGTGCCAGCAGACAGACCGCGGGGTCAGCTGAAGCTTTCTTT.